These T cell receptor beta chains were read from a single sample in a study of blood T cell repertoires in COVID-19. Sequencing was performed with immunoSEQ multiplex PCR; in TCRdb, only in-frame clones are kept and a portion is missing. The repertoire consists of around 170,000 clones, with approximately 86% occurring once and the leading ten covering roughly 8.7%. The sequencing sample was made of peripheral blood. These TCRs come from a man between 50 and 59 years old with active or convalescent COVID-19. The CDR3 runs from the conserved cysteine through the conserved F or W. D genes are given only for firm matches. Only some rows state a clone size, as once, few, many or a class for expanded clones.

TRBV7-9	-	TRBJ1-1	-	CASSLDQGYTEAFF	TGTGCCAGCAGCTTAGATCAGGGATACACTGAAGCTTTCTTT
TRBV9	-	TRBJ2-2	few	CASSRFHDGELFF	TGTGCCAGCAGCCGGTTTCATGACGGGGAGCTGTTTTTT
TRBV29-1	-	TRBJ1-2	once	CSVDRGTYGYTF	TGCAGCGTTGACAGGGGTACCTATGGCTACACCTTC
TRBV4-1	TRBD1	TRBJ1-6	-	CASSQETLPGGANSPLHF	TGCGCCAGCAGCCAAGAAACACTTCCAGGGGGCGCGAATTCACCCCTCCACTTT
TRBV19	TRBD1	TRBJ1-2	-	CASSIRDSSRRSYGYTF	TGTGCCAGTAGTATCCGGGACAGTAGTCGCAGGAGCTATGGCTACACCTTC
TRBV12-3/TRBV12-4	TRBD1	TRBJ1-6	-	CASRGTVNSPLHF	TGTGCCAGCAGAGGGACAGTCAATTCACCCCTCCACTTT
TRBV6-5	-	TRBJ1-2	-	CASSRKTGYGYTF	TGTGCCAGCAGCCGAAAAACAGGTTATGGCTACACCTTC
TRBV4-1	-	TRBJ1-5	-	CASSLYPRGISNQPQHF	TGCGCCAGCAGCCTCTACCCGCGGGGGATTAGCAATCAGCCCCAGCATTTT
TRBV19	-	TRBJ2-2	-	CASSIVVGGRFTGELFF	TGTGCCAGTAGTATAGTAGTCGGGGGGCGCTTTACCGGGGAGCTGTTTTTT
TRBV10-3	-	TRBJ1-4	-	CAISESTTTNEKLFF	TGTGCCATCAGTGAGTCGACAACAACTAATGAAAAACTGTTTTTT
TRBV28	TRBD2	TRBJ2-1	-	CASSHLGSGGRNEQFF	TGTGCCAGCAGCCACCTGGGTAGCGGGGGAAGGAATGAGCAGTTCTTC
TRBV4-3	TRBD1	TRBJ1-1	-	CASSQVGTVNTEAFF	TGCGCCAGCAGCCAAGTGGGGACAGTGAACACTGAAGCTTTCTTT
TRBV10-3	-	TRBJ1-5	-	CAIQRDSNQPQHF	TGTGCCATCCAACGGGATAGCAATCAGCCCCAGCATTTT
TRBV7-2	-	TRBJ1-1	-	CASSSILNTEAFF	TGTGCCAGCAGCTCTATATTGAACACTGAAGCTTTCTTT
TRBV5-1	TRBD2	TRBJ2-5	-	CASSWTSGGALETQYF	TGCGCCAGCAGCTGGACTAGCGGGGGGGCGCTGGAGACCCAGTACTTC
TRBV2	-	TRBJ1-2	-	CASSFLSNDGYTF	TGTGCCAGCAGTTTCTTGTCTAATGATGGCTACACCTTC
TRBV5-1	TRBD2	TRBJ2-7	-	CASSLERGEQYF	TGCGCCAGCAGCTTGGAGCGGGGGGAGCAGTACTTC